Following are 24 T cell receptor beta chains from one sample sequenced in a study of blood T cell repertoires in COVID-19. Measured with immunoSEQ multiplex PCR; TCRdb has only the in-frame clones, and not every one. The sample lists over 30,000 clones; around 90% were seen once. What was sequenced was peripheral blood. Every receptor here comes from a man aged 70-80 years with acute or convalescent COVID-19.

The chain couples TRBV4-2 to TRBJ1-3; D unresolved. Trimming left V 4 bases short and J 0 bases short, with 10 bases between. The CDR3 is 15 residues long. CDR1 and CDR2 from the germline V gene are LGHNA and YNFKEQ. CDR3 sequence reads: CASSLILSSGNTIYF. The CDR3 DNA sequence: TGTGCCAGCAGCCTCATCCTGAGCTCTGGAAACACCATATATTTT.

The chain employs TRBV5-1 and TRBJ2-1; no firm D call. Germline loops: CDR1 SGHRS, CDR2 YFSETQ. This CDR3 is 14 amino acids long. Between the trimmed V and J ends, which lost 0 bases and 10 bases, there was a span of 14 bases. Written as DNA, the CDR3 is TGCGCCAGCAGCTTGGTCCCCCCCCAAAGCGAGCAGTTCTTC. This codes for CASSLVPPQSEQFF. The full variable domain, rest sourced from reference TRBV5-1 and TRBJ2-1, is KAGVTQTPRYLIKTRGQQVTLSCSPISGHRSVSWYQQTPGQGLQFLFEYFSETQRNKGNFPGRFSGRQFSNSRSEMNVSTLELGDSALYLCASSLVPPQSEQFFGPGTRLTVL.

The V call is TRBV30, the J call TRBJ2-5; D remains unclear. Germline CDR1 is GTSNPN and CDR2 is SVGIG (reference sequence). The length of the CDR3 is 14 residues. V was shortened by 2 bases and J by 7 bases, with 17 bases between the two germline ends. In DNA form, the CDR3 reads TGTGCCTGGAGTTCTATCGGCCTTAGGAGGACCCAGTACTTC. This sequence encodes CAWSSIGLRRTQYF.

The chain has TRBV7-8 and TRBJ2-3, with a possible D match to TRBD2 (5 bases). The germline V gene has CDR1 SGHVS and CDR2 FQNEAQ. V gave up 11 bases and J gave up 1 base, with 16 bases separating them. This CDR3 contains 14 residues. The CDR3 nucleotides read TGTGCCTGTCTTGGAGGAGACGGCACAGATACGCAGTATTTT. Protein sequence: CACLGGDGTDTQYF.

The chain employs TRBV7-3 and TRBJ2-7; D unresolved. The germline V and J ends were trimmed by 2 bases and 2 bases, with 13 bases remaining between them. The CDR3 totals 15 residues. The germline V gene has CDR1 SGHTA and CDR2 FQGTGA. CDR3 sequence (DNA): TGTGCCAGCAGCTTAGAGGCCGGGTTCGCCTACGAGCAGTACTTC. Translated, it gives CASSLEAGFAYEQYF.

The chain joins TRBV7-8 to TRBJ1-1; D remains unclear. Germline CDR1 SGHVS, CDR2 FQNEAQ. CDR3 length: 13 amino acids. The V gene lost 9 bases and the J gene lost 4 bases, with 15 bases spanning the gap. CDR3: CASNIVPGTEAFF. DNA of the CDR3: TGTGCCAGTAACATCGTCCCGGGCACTGAAGCTTTCTTT.

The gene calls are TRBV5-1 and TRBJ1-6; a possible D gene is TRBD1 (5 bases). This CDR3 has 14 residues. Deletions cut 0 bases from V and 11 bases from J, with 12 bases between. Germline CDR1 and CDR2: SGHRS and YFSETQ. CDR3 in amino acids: CASSLVAGRTPLHF. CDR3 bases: TGCGCCAGCAGCTTGGTGGCAGGGCGAACACCCCTCCACTTT.

The CDR3 bases are TGTGCCAGCAGCCTAGGACTAGCATCAGATACGCAGTATTTT. It encodes CASSLGLASDTQYF. The rearrangement uses TRBV7-3 and TRBJ2-3; TRBD2 aligns across 8 bases. CDR1 SGHTA and CDR2 FQGTGA come from the germline V gene. Trimming at V came to 5 bases and at J to 4 bases, leaving 5 bases not matched to a gene. The CDR3 extends over 14 amino acids.

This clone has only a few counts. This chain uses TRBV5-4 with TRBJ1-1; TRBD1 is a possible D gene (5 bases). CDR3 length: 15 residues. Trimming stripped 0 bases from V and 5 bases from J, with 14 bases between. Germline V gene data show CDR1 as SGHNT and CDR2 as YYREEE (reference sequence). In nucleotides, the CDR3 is TGTGCCAGCAGCTTGGCCGTGGGGCAGGAGACTGAAGCTTTCTTT. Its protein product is CASSLAVGQETEAFF.

CDR3 in amino acids: CASPPRGVNTEAFF. The CDR3 nucleotides are TGTGCCAGCCCCCCCCGGGGAGTGAACACTGAAGCTTTCTTT. The chain joins TRBV28 to TRBJ1-1, with no clear D. Germline V lookup: CDR1 MDHEN, CDR2 SYDVKM. CDR3 size: 14 residues. Between the trimmed V and J ends, which lost 8 bases and 0 bases, there was a span of 13 bases.

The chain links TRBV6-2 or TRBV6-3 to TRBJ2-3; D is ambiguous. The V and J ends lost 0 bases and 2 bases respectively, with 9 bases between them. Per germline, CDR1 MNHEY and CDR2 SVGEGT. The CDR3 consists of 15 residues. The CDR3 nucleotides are TGTGCCAGCAGTTACTCGAGGTCCGCCACAGATACGCAGTATTTT. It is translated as CASSYSRSATDTQYF.

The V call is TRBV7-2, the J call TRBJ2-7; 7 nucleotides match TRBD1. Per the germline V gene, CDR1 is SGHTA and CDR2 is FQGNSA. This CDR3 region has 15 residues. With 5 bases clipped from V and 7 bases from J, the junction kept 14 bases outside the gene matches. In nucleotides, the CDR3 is TGTGCCAGCAGCGTAAGAAAGACAGGGTTGGGAGAGCAGTACTTC. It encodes CASSVRKTGLGEQYF.

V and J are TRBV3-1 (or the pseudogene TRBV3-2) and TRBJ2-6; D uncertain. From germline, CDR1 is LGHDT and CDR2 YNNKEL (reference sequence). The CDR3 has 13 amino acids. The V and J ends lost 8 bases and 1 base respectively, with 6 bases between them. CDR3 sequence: CASLFSGANVLTF. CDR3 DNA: TGTGCCAGCCTATTTTCTGGGGCCAACGTCCTGACTTTC.

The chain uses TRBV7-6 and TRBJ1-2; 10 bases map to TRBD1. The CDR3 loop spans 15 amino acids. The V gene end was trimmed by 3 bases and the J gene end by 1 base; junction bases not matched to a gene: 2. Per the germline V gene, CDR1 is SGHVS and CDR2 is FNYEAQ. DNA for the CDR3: TGTGCCAGCAGCTTGCGGACAGGGGGTAACTATGGCTACACCTTC. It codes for CASSLRTGGNYGYTF.

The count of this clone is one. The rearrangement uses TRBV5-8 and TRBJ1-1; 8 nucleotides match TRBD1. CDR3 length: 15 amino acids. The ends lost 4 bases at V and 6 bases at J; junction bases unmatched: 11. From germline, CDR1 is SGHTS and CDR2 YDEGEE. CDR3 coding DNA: TGTGCCAGCAGCGTGGACAGGGCATTTTCGGCTGAAGCTTTCTTT. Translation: CASSVDRAFSAEAFF.

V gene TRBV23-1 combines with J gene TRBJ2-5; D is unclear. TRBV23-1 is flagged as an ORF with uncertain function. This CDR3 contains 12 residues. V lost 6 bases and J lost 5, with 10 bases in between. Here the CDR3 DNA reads TGCGCCAGCAGCAGCCGGGTGGAGACCCAGTACTTC. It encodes CASSSRVETQYF.

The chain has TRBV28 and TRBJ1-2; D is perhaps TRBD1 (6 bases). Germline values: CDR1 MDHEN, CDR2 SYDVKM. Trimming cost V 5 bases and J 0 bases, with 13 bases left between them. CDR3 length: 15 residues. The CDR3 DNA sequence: TGTGCCAGCAGTAGGGCTGGGGGCGCTAACTATGGCTACACCTTC. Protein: CASSRAGGANYGYTF.

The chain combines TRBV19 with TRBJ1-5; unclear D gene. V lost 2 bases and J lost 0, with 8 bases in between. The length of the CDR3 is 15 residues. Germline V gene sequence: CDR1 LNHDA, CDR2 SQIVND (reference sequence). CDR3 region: CASSIQEASNQPQHF. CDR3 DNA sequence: TGTGCCAGTAGTATACAGGAGGCTAGCAATCAGCCCCAGCATTTT.

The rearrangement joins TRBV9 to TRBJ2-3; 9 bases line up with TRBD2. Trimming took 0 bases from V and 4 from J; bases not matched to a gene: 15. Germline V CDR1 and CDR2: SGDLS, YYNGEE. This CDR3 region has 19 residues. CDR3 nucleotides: TGTGCCAGCAGCGTAGTAGCGAGGGTAGGAGCGGGGGGAGCAGATACGCAGTATTTT. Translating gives CASSVVARVGAGGADTQYF.

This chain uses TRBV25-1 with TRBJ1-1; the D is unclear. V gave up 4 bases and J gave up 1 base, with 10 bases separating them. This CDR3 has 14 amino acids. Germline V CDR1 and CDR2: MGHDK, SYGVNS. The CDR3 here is CASSATGRNTEAFF. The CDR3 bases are TGTGCCAGCAGTGCAACTGGGAGGAACACTGAAGCTTTCTTT.

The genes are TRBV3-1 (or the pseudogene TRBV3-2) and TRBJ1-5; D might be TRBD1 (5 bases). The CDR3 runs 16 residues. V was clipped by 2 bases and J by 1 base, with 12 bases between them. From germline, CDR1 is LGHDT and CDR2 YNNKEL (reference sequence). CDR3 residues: CASSQSYGGSNQPQHF. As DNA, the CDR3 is TGTGCCAGCAGCCAAAGTTATGGGGGGAGCAATCAGCCCCAGCATTTT.

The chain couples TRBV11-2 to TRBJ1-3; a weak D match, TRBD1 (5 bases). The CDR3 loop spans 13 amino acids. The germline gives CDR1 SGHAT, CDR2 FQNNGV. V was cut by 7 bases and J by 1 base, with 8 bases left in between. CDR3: CASTRGSGNTIYF. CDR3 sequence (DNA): TGTGCCAGCACTAGGGGTTCTGGAAACACCATATATTTT.

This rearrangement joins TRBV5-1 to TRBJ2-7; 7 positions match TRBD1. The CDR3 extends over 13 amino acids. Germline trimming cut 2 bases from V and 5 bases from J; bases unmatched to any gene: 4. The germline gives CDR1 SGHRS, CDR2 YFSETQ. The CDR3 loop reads CASSLQGRNEQYF. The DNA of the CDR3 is TGCGCCAGCAGCTTACAGGGGAGAAACGAGCAGTACTTC.

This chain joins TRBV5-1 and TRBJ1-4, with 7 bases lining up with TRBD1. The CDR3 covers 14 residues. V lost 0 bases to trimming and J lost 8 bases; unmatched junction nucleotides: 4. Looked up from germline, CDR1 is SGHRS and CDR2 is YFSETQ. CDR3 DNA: TGCGCCAGCAGCTTGGCCAGGGGGTCGGAAAAACTGTTTTTT. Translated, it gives CASSLARGSEKLFF. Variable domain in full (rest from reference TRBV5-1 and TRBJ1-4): KAGVTQTPRYLIKTRGQQVTLSCSPISGHRSVSWYQQTPGQGLQFLFEYFSETQRNKGNFPGRFSGRQFSNSRSEMNVSTLELGDSALYLCASSLARGSEKLFFGSGTQLSVL.